The source of this T cell receptor (beta chain) is a study of long-term antiretroviral therapy in people with HIV. The authors ran the immunoSEQ assay, v3.0, at survey level. The assay was immunoSEQ multiplex PCR, and TCRdb's table has in-frame clones only and misses some. The sample yields fewer than 20,000 clones, about 89% seen once. V was trimmed by 7 bases and J by 2 bases, leaving 8 bases between them. Germline CDR1 reads SNHLY; CDR2 reads FYNNEI. The CDR3 contains 12 residues. This TCR derives from a man aged 35-49 years with HIV. The material sequenced was unsorted PBMCs, taken 0.5 years after starting antiretroviral therapy. The chain joins TRBV2 to TRBJ2-5, with D uncertain. The DNA of the CDR3 is TGTGCCAGCAAGGGCTTTCAAGAGACCCAGTACTTC. This codes for CASKGFQETQYF.